This T cell receptor (beta chain) emerged from a study of blood T cell repertoires in COVID-19. Here immunoSEQ multiplex PCR was the method, and the copy in TCRdb shows in-frame clones only, minus some. The table records roughly 150,000 clones, approximately 80% of them present only once. The trim removed 10 bases at V and 3 bases at J, leaving 5 bases unmatched. Germline-derived CDR1 and CDR2 are SNHLY and FYNNEI. The CDR3 runs to 13 residues. The chain is built from TRBV2 and TRBJ1-4; 7 positions agree with TRBD1. Sequencing input: PBMCs or T cells enriched from blood (not recorded which). This receptor was obtained from a woman in her 40s who had recovered from COVID-19. The CDR3 sequence is CATRQGSNEKLFF. CDR3 sequence (DNA): TGTGCCACCAGACAGGGCTCTAATGAAAAACTGTTTTTT.